This T cell receptor (beta chain) was captured by sequencing in a study of tumor-infiltrating lymphocytes in primary liver carcinoma. In the study overall: These were node-negative, non-metastatic T1-T3 tumors of roughly 4 to 10 cm. Study observations and caveats: Lower overlap was observed for tumor-adjacent and tumor-blood pairs relative to tumor region pairs.

V shed 5 bases and J 5 bases; nucleotides not matched to a gene: 7. Germline CDR1 and CDR2: WSHSY and SAAADI. The CDR3 sequence is 14 residues long. The researchers obtained blood RNA from unsorted whole blood and also extracted germline DNA. Chronic HBV infection, untreated so far, was present in the patients. A roughly 4-milliliter peripheral blood sample was collected before surgery. Total RNA (approximately 500 ng) served as template for TCR beta cDNA synthesis primed by a constant-region primer. Nested multiplex PCR, run for three rounds with slightly modified ARM-PCR, yielded TCR beta libraries. Investigators reported that the first two PCR rounds, at 10 cycles each, used TRBV1-TRBV30 forward primers with a C-beta reverse primer. Via MiXCR, TCRdb re-called the multiplex PCR reads, giving one row per CDR3 protein. This sample has 330,000 or so distinct CDR3 sequences, with roughly 61% found just once.

This clonotype was seen many times. Antigen specificity is unknown. V gene TRBV10-2 combines with J gene TRBJ2-5, with 8 bases that match TRBD2. Sequencing was performed on peripheral blood. The sequence derives from a man aged 40-50 years with primary liver carcinoma and hepatitis B virus infection. The CDR3 region has the DNA TGCGCCAGCAGTTATTCGGGACTAGAGGAGACCCAGTACTTC. It yields the protein CASSYSGLEETQYF.